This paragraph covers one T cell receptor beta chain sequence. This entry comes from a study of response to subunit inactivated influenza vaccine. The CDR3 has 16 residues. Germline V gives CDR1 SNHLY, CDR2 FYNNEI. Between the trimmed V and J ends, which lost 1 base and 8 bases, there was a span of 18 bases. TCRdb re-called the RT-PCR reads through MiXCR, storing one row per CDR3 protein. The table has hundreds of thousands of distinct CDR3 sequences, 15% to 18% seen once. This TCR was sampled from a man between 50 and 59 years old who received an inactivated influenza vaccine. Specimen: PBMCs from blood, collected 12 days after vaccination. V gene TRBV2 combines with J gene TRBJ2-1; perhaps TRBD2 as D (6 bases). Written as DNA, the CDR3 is TGTGCCAGCAGTGAAGGACTGGGCGGGGACGTCGATGAGCAGTTCTTC. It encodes CASSEGLGGDVDEQFF.